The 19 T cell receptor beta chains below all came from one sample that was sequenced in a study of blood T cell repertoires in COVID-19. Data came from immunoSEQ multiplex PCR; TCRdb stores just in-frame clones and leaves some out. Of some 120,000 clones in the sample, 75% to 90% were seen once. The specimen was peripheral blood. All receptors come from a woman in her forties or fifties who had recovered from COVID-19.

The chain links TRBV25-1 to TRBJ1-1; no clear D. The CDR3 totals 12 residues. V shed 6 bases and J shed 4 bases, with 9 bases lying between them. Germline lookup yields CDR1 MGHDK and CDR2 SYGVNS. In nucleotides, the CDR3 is TGTGCCAGCAGAAAAACGGGCACTGAAGCTTTCTTT. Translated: CASRKTGTEAFF.

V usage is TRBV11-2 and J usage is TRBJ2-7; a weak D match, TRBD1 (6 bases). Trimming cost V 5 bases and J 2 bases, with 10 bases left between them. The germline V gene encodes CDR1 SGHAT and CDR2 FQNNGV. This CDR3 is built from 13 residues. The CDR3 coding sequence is TGTGCCAGCAGCCAGGGGCAGGCCTACGAGCAGTACTTC. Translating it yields CASSQGQAYEQYF.

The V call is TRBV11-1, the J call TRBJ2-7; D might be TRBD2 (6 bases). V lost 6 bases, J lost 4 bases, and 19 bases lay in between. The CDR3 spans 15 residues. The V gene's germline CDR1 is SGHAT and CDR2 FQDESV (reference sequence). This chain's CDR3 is CASRHSGEIRYEQYF. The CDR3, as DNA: TGTGCCAGCAGACATAGCGGAGAAATTCGGTACGAGCAGTACTTC. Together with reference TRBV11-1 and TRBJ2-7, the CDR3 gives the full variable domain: EAEVAQSPRYKITEKSQAVAFWCDPISGHATLYWYRQILGQGPELLVQFQDESVVDDSQLPKDRFSAERLKGVDSTLKIQPAELGDSAMYLCASRHSGEIRYEQYFGPGTRLTVT.

In DNA form, the CDR3 reads TGTGCCAGCAGCGCCTACGACAGGGCTGAAGCTTTCTTT. It specifies CASSAYDRAEAFF. The gene calls are TRBV9 and TRBJ1-1, with 7 positions matching TRBD1. The CDR3 extends over 13 amino acids. Trimming removed 3 bases from V and 6 bases from J; junction bases left unmatched: 5. Per the germline V gene, CDR1 is SGDLS and CDR2 is YYNGEE.

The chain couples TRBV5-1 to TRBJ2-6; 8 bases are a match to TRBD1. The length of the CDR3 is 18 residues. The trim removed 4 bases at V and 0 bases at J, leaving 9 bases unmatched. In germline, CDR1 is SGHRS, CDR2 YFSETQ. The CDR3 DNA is TGCGCCAGCAGCAAAAGGGACAGGACTCTCTCTGGGGCCAACGTCCTGACTTTC. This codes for CASSKRDRTLSGANVLTF.

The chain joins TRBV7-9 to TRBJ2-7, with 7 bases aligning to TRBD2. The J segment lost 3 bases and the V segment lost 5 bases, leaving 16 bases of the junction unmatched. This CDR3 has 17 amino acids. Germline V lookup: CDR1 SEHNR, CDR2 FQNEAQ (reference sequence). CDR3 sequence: CASSPARGEWGNYEQYF. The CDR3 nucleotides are TGTGCCAGCAGCCCCGCCCGGGGGGAGTGGGGGAACTACGAGCAGTACTTC.

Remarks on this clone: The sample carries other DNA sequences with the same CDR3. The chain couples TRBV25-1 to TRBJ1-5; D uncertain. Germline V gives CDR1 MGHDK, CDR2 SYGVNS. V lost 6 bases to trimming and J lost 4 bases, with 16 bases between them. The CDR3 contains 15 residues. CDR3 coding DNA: TGTGCCAGCAGCGAAGGAGGTGGCGGGAATCAGCCCCAGCATTTT. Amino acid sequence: CASSEGGGGNQPQHF.

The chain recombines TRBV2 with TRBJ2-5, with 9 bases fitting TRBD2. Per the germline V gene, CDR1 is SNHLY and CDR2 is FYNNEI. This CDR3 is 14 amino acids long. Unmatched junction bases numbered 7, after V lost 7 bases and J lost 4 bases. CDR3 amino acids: CASIWLAGRETQYF. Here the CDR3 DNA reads TGTGCCAGCATATGGCTAGCGGGAAGAGAGACCCAGTACTTC.

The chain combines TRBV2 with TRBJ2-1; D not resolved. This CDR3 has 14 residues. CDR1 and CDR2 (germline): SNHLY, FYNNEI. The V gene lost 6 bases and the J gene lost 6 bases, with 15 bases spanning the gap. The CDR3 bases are TGTGCCAGCAGCATCCTCCTAGGAATCAATGAGCAGTTCTTC. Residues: CASSILLGINEQFF.

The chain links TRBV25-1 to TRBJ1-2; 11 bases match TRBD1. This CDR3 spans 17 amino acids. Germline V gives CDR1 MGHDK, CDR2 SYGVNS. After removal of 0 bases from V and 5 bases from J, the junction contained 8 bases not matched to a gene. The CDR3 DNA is TGTGCCAGCAGTGAATACGGGACAGGGGGTCGCTTTTATGGCTACACCTTC. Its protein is CASSEYGTGGRFYGYTF.

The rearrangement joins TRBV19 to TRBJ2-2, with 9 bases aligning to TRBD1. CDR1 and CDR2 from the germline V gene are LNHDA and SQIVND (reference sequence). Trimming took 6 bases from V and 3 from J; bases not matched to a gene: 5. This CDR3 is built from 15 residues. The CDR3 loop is CASRRQGGDTGELFF. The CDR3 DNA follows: TGTGCCAGTAGGAGACAGGGGGGGGACACCGGGGAGCTGTTTTTT.

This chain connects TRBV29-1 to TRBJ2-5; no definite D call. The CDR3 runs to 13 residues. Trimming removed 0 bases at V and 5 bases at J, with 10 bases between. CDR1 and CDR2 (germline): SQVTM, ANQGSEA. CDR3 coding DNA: TGCAGCGTTGAAGAGGGTATCGGGGAGACCCAGTACTTC. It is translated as CSVEEGIGETQYF.

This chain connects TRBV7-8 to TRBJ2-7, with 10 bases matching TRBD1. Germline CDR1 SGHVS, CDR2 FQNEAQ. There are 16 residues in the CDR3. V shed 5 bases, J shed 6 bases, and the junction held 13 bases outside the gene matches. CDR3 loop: CASSLRTPGQGSEQYF. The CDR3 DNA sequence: TGTGCCAGCAGCCTGAGGACCCCGGGACAGGGGTCCGAGCAGTACTTC.

The chain's CDR3 is CASSLVETQYF. CDR3 DNA sequence: TGTGCCAGCAGCCTTGTGGAGACCCAGTACTTC. This chain connects TRBV12-3 or TRBV12-4 to TRBJ2-5; D unresolved. The germline V and J ends were trimmed by 6 bases and 5 bases, with 7 bases remaining between them. This CDR3 is built from 11 residues.

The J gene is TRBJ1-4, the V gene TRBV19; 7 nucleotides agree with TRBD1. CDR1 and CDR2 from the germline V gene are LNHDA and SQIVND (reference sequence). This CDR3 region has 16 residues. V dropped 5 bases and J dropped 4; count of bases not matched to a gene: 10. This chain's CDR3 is CASSSPRDSLNEKLFF. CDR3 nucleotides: TGTGCCAGTAGTTCGCCAAGGGACAGCCTTAATGAAAAACTGTTTTTT.

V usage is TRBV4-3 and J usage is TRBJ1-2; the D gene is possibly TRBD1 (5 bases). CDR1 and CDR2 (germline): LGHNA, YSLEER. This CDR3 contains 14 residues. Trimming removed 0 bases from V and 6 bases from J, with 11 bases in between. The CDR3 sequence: CASSQEVGQDGYTF. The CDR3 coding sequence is TGCGCCAGCAGCCAAGAAGTGGGGCAGGATGGCTACACCTTC.

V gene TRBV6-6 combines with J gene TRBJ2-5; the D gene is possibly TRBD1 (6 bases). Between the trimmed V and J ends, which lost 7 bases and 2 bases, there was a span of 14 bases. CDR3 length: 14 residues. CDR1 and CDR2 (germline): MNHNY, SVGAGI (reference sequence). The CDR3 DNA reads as TGTGCCAGCAACCTAGGACAGTGGCAAGAGACCCAGTACTTC. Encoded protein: CASNLGQWQETQYF.

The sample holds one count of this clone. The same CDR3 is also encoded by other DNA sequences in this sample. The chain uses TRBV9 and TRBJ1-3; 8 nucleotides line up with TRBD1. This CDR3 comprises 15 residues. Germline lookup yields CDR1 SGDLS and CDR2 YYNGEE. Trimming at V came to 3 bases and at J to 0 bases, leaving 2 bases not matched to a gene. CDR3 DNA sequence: TGTGCCAGCAGCGGGACAGGGAACTCTGGAAACACCATATATTTT. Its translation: CASSGTGNSGNTIYF.

CDR3 residues: CASNRGVNTEAFF. The CDR3, as DNA: TGCGCCAGCAATCGGGGGGTGAACACTGAAGCTTTCTTT. This sequence joins TRBV10-2 and TRBJ1-1; tentative D call: TRBD1 (5 bases). Germline V gives CDR1 WSHSY, CDR2 SAAADI. V lost 7 bases and J 0 bases, leaving 9 bases between the germline ends. The CDR3 has 13 residues.